This paragraph covers one T cell receptor (beta chain) sequence. The antigen remains unidentified. TCRdb redid the calling of the RT-PCR reads with MiXCR, one entry per CDR3 protein. Of approximately 290,000 distinct CDR3 sequences in the sample, about 20% were seen once. The data originate from a study of response to subunit inactivated influenza vaccine. CDR3 length: 15 amino acids. V was trimmed by 3 bases and J by 4 bases, leaving 13 bases between them. Germline V gene sequence: CDR1 LGHNA, CDR2 YNFKEQ. Study-wide results and limits: New T cells are recruited in small numbers by each seasonal influenza vaccination, according to the authors' suggestion.

The gene calls are TRBV4-2 and TRBJ2-1; D not resolved. This clonotype originated in a man aged 45-69 years who received an inactivated influenza vaccine. The sequences come from PBMCs from blood, collected approximately 20 months after vaccination. CDR3 in DNA: TGTGCCAGCAGCCACCACGCTTCGGAATACAATGAGCAGTTCTTC. Amino acid sequence: CASSHHASEYNEQFF.